Shown below are 10 T cell receptor beta chains from a single sample sequenced in a study of cytomegalovirus exposure and HLA in healthy donors. Method: immunoSEQ multiplex PCR; TCRdb's copy keeps in-frame clones and lacks some. The data show about 110,000 clones, with 89% seen just once and around 1.8% held by the top ten. Sequencing was performed on PBMCs. The source is a woman between 18 and 29 years old in good health and CMV-seronegative.

This chain links TRBV7-2 with TRBJ1-2, with 11 bases identical to TRBD1. With 5 bases clipped from V and 7 bases from J, the junction kept 9 bases outside the gene matches. The germline V gene has CDR1 SGHTA and CDR2 FQGNSA. This CDR3 is built from 15 residues. This chain's CDR3 is CASSPLDRGQGGYTF. CDR3 bases: TGTGCCAGCAGCCCCTTGGACAGGGGGCAGGGTGGCTACACCTTC.

J is TRBJ2-3 and V is TRBV30, with 8 positions matching TRBD1. There are 15 residues in the CDR3. The germline V gene has CDR1 GTSNPN and CDR2 SVGIG (reference sequence). V dropped 1 base and J dropped 1; count of bases not matched to a gene: 4. As DNA, the CDR3 is TGTGCCTGGAGTGATTGGACAGGGCGCACAGATACGCAGTATTTT. Its protein product is CAWSDWTGRTDTQYF.

The chain combines TRBV6-5 with TRBJ2-3; 9 bases agree with TRBD1. This CDR3 spans 14 amino acids. The germline V gene encodes CDR1 MNHEY and CDR2 SVGAGI. V was clipped by 5 bases and J by 8 bases; unmatched bases: 8. The CDR3 here is CASSPDRGRGTQYF. The CDR3 nucleotides read TGTGCCAGCAGTCCAGACAGGGGGAGAGGTACGCAGTATTTT.

V and J are TRBV7-9 and TRBJ2-7; 7 positions match TRBD1. V lost 4 bases and J lost 4; bases outside the gene matches: 7. Germline V gene lookup returns CDR1 SEHNR and CDR2 FQNEAQ (reference sequence). This CDR3 is built from 14 residues. The CDR3 protein is CASSYRGELYEQYF. The CDR3, as DNA: TGTGCCAGCAGCTACAGGGGAGAGCTGTACGAGCAGTACTTC.

CDR3 sequence (DNA): TGTGCCAGCAGCTTATTCGTTAGCGGGAGGGGGGAGACCCAGTACTTC. Translation gives CASSLFVSGRGETQYF. J is TRBJ2-5 and V is TRBV7-6, with TRBD2 matching 11 bases. J was trimmed by 5 bases and V by 2 bases; bases with no gene match: 7. The CDR3 runs 16 residues. Per germline, CDR1 SGHVS and CDR2 FNYEAQ.

The chain carries TRBV9 and TRBJ2-5, with 7 bases lining up with TRBD2. V lost 0 bases and J lost 3; bases outside the gene matches: 5. Germline CDR1 is SGDLS and CDR2 is YYNGEE. The length of the CDR3 is 15 residues. CDR3 coding DNA: TGTGCCAGCAGCGTAGTGGGGCTAGCGGAAGAGACCCAGTACTTC. It codes for CASSVVGLAEETQYF.

In this sample, this clone turned up once. The CDR3 coding sequence is TGTGCCAGCAGCTTAGAATTCGCGGGTTTCGAGCAGTACTTC. This gives the protein CASSLEFAGFEQYF. V usage is TRBV7-2 and J usage is TRBJ2-7; D may be TRBD2 (5 bases). CDR3 length: 14 residues. The ends were cut back, 1 base at V and 6 bases at J, with 13 bases in the middle. Germline assignment: CDR1 SGHTA and CDR2 FQGNSA.

This chain links TRBV7-9 with TRBJ2-1; TRBD1 agrees at 9 bases. The length of the CDR3 is 16 residues. CDR1 is SEHNR, CDR2 FQNEAQ, per germline (reference sequence). V dropped 1 base and J dropped 4; count of bases not matched to a gene: 5. The CDR3 loop is CASSLGTGEFYNEQFF. CDR3 nucleotides: TGTGCCAGCAGCTTAGGGACAGGGGAATTTTACAATGAGCAGTTCTTC.

The chain couples TRBV27 to TRBJ2-5, with TRBD2 matching 9 bases. Germline lookup yields CDR1 MNHEY and CDR2 SMNVEV (reference sequence). The CDR3 sequence is 16 residues long. Trimming removed 0 bases from V and 1 base from J; junction bases left unmatched: 3. The CDR3 region has the DNA TGTGCCAGCAGTTTATCTAGCGGGGGACTCCAAGAGACCCAGTACTTC. Its protein is CASSLSSGGLQETQYF.

This chain joins TRBV28 and TRBJ2-1; D gene unclear. V was cut by 10 bases and J by 7 bases, with 20 bases left in between. The germline V gene has CDR1 MDHEN and CDR2 SYDVKM. There are 14 residues in the CDR3. In DNA, the CDR3 is TGTGCCACCTCATGGAGCACCCTTGGGAATGAGCAGTTCTTC. This sequence encodes CATSWSTLGNEQFF.